These T cell receptor beta chains were read from a single sample in a study of T cells in Graves' hyperthyroidism and ophthalmopathy. TCRdb fed the multiplex PCR reads into MiXCR, producing one record per CDR3 protein. Counted here are 350,000 or so distinct CDR3 sequences, 15% to 20% occurring once; the ten biggest clones make up under 55%. The specimen sequenced was blood. These receptor sequences come from a woman between 50 and 59 years old with Graves' hyperthyroidism. Both conserved end residues are part of each CDR3. Fields, in order: clone size, D gene, J gene, V gene, CDR3 DNA, CDR3 protein. A D gene is named only where the DNA matches it firmly. Expanded clones are given a class, and other clones once, few, many or no size at all.

many | - | TRBJ2-5 | TRBV6-1 | TGTGCCAGCAGGGGACTTGCGCAAGAGACCCAGTACTTC | CASRGLAQETQYF
- | - | TRBJ2-6 | TRBV19 | TGTGCCAGTAGCGTCGGGACTTATGGGGCCAACGTCCTGACTTTC | CASSVGTYGANVLTF
- | - | TRBJ1-2 | TRBV19 | TGTGCCAGTAGTATAAGGGGTTTGGGCTATGGCTACACCTTC | CASSIRGLGYGYTF
many | - | TRBJ2-5 | TRBV6-5 | TGTGCCAGCAGTTACTCGGAACAAGAGACCCAGTACTTC | CASSYSEQETQYF
few | - | TRBJ1-5 | TRBV6-2/TRBV6-3 | TGTGCCAGCAGTTACGTGGAGGCCTCCAGCAATCAGCCCCAGCATTTT | CASSYVEASSNQPQHF
- | - | TRBJ1-1 | TRBV11-3 | TGTGCCAGCAGCTCCGGGGTGGTGAACACTGAAGCTTTCTTT | CASSSGVVNTEAFF
few | TRBD2 | TRBJ2-5 | TRBV10-2 | TGCGCCAGCAAAATAGCGGGGGGGTACCTCCAAGAGACCCAGTACTTC | CASKIAGGYLQETQYF
few | - | TRBJ1-2 | TRBV15 | TGTGCCACCAGCAGAGCAGCGGGGGCGGATGGCTACACCTTC | CATSRAAGADGYTF
- | - | TRBJ1-1 | TRBV7-3 | TGTGCCAGCAGCAGGTCTCGGAACACTGAAGCTTTCTTT | CASSRSRNTEAFF
many | - | TRBJ2-7 | TRBV11-2 | TGTGCCAGCAGCCTCCTGGGAAGGGCGGCACGGGAGCAGTACTTC | CASSLLGRAAREQYF
many | TRBD1 | TRBJ1-1 | TRBV20-1 | TGCAGTGCTATGGACAGGGTGACGACTGAAGCTTTCTTT | CSAMDRVTTEAFF
many | - | TRBJ1-2 | TRBV29-1 | TGCAGCGTTGGCAGTAACTATGGCTACACCTTC | CSVGSNYGYTF
few | TRBD1 | TRBJ2-7 | TRBV6-2/TRBV6-3 | TGTGCCAGCATCCACGTCGGGACAGGGGAAGAGGTGCAGTACTTC | CASIHVGTGEEVQYF
few | TRBD2 | TRBJ2-1 | TRBV5-6 | TGTGCCAGCAGCTTCGGCGGGGGGGGTTACAATGAGCAGTTCTTC | CASSFGGGGYNEQFF
- | - | TRBJ2-2 | TRBV27 | TGTGCCAGCAGTTTATCGCCCGGACTGAACACCGGGGAGCTGTTTTTT | CASSLSPGLNTGELFF
many | - | TRBJ2-7 | TRBV6-1 | TGTGCCACCGCTGAGGGAGGTATCTACGAGCAGTACTTC | CATAEGGIYEQYF
- | TRBD1 | TRBJ1-4 | TRBV7-9 | TGTGCCAGCAGCTCAGGGGGTGGTGAAAAACTGTTTTTT | CASSSGGGEKLFF
many | - | TRBJ2-1 | TRBV28 | TGTGCCAGCAGTTTTTTCCGTGGGGACAATGAGCAGTTCTTC | CASSFFRGDNEQFF
- | - | TRBJ1-2 | TRBV7-9 | TGTGCCAGCAGTCCTAGCCCGGGGGATGGCTACACCTTC | CASSPSPGDGYTF
few | - | TRBJ1-2 | TRBV12-3/TRBV12-4 | TGTGCCAGCACCCGGACTAGTGCGTACTATGGCTACACCTTC | CASTRTSAYYGYTF
many | - | TRBJ1-2 | TRBV7-9 | TGTGCCAGCAGCCCCCGGAACAGTGTTGGTGGCTACACCTTC | CASSPRNSVGGYTF
many | TRBD2 | TRBJ2-3 | TRBV27 | TGTGCCAGCAGTTTAGGGACTAGAAGCACAGATACGCAGTATTTT | CASSLGTRSTDTQYF
many | TRBD1 | TRBJ2-5 | TRBV2 | TGTGCCAGCTTCCGGGACAGGGGACGTTGGTTTGAGACCCAGTACTTC | CASFRDRGRWFETQYF
- | - | TRBJ2-2 | TRBV10-1 | TGCGCCAGCAGTGACTGGGCCACCGGGGAGCTGTTTTTT | CASSDWATGELFF
few | - | TRBJ1-1 | TRBV9 | TGTGCCAGCAGCGTAGAGGACACTGAAGCTTTCTTT | CASSVEDTEAFF
many | - | TRBJ1-1 | TRBV12-3/TRBV12-4 | TGTGCCAGCGGATCCGGGACAAGTGTTTGGGTCACTGAAGCTTTCTTT | CASGSGTSVWVTEAFF
few | - | TRBJ1-1 | TRBV20-1 | TGCAGTGCAAACAGGGACATGAACACTGAAGCTTTCTTT | CSANRDMNTEAFF
many | - | TRBJ1-1 | TRBV20-1 | TGCAGTGCTAGAGTGGGGACTGAAGCTTTCTTT | CSARVGTEAFF
many | TRBD2 | TRBJ2-1 | TRBV7-9 | TGTGCCAGCAGCGCGGGACTAGCGGGAGTGGTAGGGCAGTTCTTC | CASSAGLAGVVGQFF
many | TRBD2 | TRBJ2-5 | TRBV6-1 | TGTGCCAGCAGTGAGGAGGTTCTAGCGGGAGCGCGAGAGACCCAGTACTTC | CASSEEVLAGARETQYF
many | TRBD1 | TRBJ1-1 | TRBV12-3/TRBV12-4 | TGTGCCAGCAGTTTATTCGGGACAGATAACACTGAAGCTTTCTTT | CASSLFGTDNTEAFF